This is a list of T cell receptor beta chains from one sample in a study of Ad26.COV2.S vaccination and SARS-CoV-2 variants. The assay was immunoSEQ multiplex PCR, and TCRdb's table has in-frame clones only and misses some. The sample yields around 140,000 clones, 75% to 90% seen once. The source was peripheral blood, collected after recovery from COVID-19. Receptors originate from a human donor who had recovered from COVID-19. Each CDR3 is given with its conserved first and last residue. The D gene is left open where the match is weak. Clone size is shown for a subset of rows, as once, few, many or a class of expanded clone.

j_call v_call d_call clone_size cdr3_nt cdr3_aa
TRBJ1-4 TRBV4-3 NA NA TGCGCCAGCATTCGGCGGCCTAATGAAAAACTGTTTTTT CASIRRPNEKLFF
TRBJ1-1 TRBV2 NA NA TGTGCCACCCTAGGCGGGGGGCGAACTGAAGCTTTCTTT CATLGGGRTEAFF
TRBJ2-7 TRBV30 TRBD1 NA TGTGCCTGGAGGGAGACCGGGACAGGGCGCTACGAGCAGTACTTC CAWRETGTGRYEQYF
TRBJ1-2 TRBV29-1 NA NA TGCAGCGTTGAATCGTCAGGCGGCGGCTACACCTTC CSVESSGGGYTF
TRBJ2-5 TRBV9 TRBD2 NA TGTGCCAGCAGCGTAGGGATGACTAGCGGCCCACAGGGAGAGACCCAGTACTTC CASSVGMTSGPQGETQYF
TRBJ1-2 TRBV13 TRBD1 NA TGTGCCAGCAGCAAAGGCGTCCGGGACAGCATATGGGATGGCTACACCTTC CASSKGVRDSIWDGYTF
TRBJ1-6 TRBV28 NA NA TGTGCCAGCAGTTTGGTTCGAGACAATTCACCCCTCCACTTT CASSLVRDNSPLHF
TRBJ2-5 TRBV27 NA NA TGTGCCAGCCGTTATCAAGAGACCCAGTACTTC CASRYQETQYF
TRBJ2-3 TRBV29-1 NA once TGCAGCGCCCAACCGGGGGCAGATACGCAGTATTTT CSAQPGADTQYF
TRBJ1-1 TRBV11-2 NA NA TGTGCCAGCAGCCTGGGAGGGGTAAGGAACACTGAAGCTTTCTTT CASSLGGVRNTEAFF
TRBJ2-6 TRBV29-1 NA NA TGCAGCGTTGAAAGTTCCGGGGCGTCCGGGGCCAACGTCCTGACTTTC CSVESSGASGANVLTF
TRBJ1-2 TRBV5-1 TRBD1 NA TGCGCCAGCAGCTGGGACAGGGATAATGGCTACACCTTC CASSWDRDNGYTF
TRBJ1-3 TRBV4-3 NA NA TGCGCCAGCAGCCCAGGGGCTCTGGCTGGAAACACCATATATTTT CASSPGALAGNTIYF
TRBJ1-3 TRBV28 NA NA TGTGCCAGCAGTTTACCGGGGAGGGGCTTCTCTGGAAACACCATATATTTT CASSLPGRGFSGNTIYF
TRBJ1-5 TRBV30 NA NA TGTGCCTGGAATCGGGCGGGGGGCAATCAGCCCCAGCATTTT CAWNRAGGNQPQHF
TRBJ2-5 TRBV19 TRBD2 NA TGTGCCACTAGACTAGCGGGGGGCCCGAGAGAGACCCAGTACTTC CATRLAGGPRETQYF
TRBJ2-2 TRBV4-1 NA few TGCGCCAGCAGCTCCCAGACAGGGAACACCGGGGAGCTGTTTTTT CASSSQTGNTGELFF
TRBJ2-1 TRBV18 TRBD1 NA TGTGCCAGCTCACCCGACAGGGGGTCATGGAATGAGCAGTTCTTC CASSPDRGSWNEQFF
TRBJ2-7 TRBV27 TRBD1 NA TGTGCCAGCAGTCCCCTTCGGGGGACAGGGGGCACGGGCGAGCAGTACTTC CASSPLRGTGGTGEQYF
TRBJ1-5 TRBV7-2 NA NA TGTGCCAGCAGCTACGGGACTTTCAATCAGCCCCAGCATTTT CASSYGTFNQPQHF
TRBJ2-2 TRBV3-1/TRBV3-2 TRBD1 NA TGTGCCAGCAGCCACCCCCAGGGCAGGGGGCACACCGGGGAGCTGTTTTTT CASSHPQGRGHTGELFF
TRBJ2-7 TRBV18 TRBD2 NA TGTGCCAGCTCACCACCGGGGGGGGTGGGCTACGAGCAGTACTTC CASSPPGGVGYEQYF
TRBJ2-7 TRBV5-6 NA NA TGTGCCAGCAGCTTGGTCAGGGCCTACGAGCAGTACTTC CASSLVRAYEQYF
TRBJ1-1 TRBV2 NA few TGTGCCAGCACCACGACAGGTGGGAACACTGAAGCTTTCTTT CASTTTGGNTEAFF
TRBJ1-1 TRBV29-1 NA NA TGCAGCACGTGGGAACAGAGCCTAGCTGAAGCTTTCTTT CSTWEQSLAEAFF
TRBJ2-2 TRBV28 TRBD2 once TGTGCCAGCGCCAGCGGGGGGAACACCGGGGAGCTGTTTTTT CASASGGNTGELFF
TRBJ1-1 TRBV7-2 TRBD1 NA TGTGCCAGCAGCACTAGGCCCACCGAACAGGGGGGGACTGAAGCTTTCTTT CASSTRPTEQGGTEAFF
TRBJ2-7 TRBV28 TRBD2 once TGTGCCAGCAGCCCATCCTCTAGCGGACATTACGAGCAGTACTTC CASSPSSSGHYEQYF
TRBJ2-7 TRBV3-1/TRBV3-2 TRBD1 NA TGTGCCAGCAGCCTCGTGGAACCAGGGGGCGCGGTTTCGGACTACGAGCAGTACTTC CASSLVEPGGAVSDYEQYF
TRBJ2-5 TRBV7-2 NA NA TGTGCCAGCAGCCAACTAGAGACCCAGTACTTC CASSQLETQYF
TRBJ1-5 TRBV28 TRBD1 NA TGTGCCAGCATCAACACAGGGGGCAATCAGCCCCAGCATTTT CASINTGGNQPQHF
TRBJ2-7 TRBV5-1 NA few TGCGCCAGCAGCTCGGGTAGCGGAGCCTACGAGCAGTACTTC CASSSGSGAYEQYF
TRBJ1-1 TRBV12-2 NA NA TGTGCAAGTCGCTCAGGGAACACTGAAGCTTTCTTT CASRSGNTEAFF
TRBJ2-1 TRBV24-1 NA NA TGTGCCACCAGTGATTTGTCTGGGGAGTACAATGAGCAGTTCTTC CATSDLSGEYNEQFF
TRBJ1-1 TRBV5-1 NA NA TGCGCCAGCAGCTTAAAACAAATGCCGGACAGCTCCTACATGAACACTGAAGCTTTCTTT CASSLKQMPDSSYMNTEAFF
TRBJ1-6 TRBV6-2/TRBV6-3 NA NA TGTGCCAGCAGTCGGAGCCCAGCTCGCGACAGAAGCTTTGATTCACCCCTCCACTTT CASSRSPARDRSFDSPLHF
TRBJ2-7 TRBV5-1 TRBD1 few TGCGCCAGCAGCTTGGCCGGGACAGGGGCCGAGCAGTACTTC CASSLAGTGAEQYF
TRBJ1-4 TRBV3-1/TRBV3-2 NA NA TGTGCCAGCAGCCCCCGACAGAATGAAAAACTGTTTTTT CASSPRQNEKLFF
TRBJ2-5 TRBV19 TRBD2 NA TGTGCCAGTAGTGCTCGACTAGCGGGGGGGAACTTGTACCAAGAGACCCAGTACTTC CASSARLAGGNLYQETQYF
TRBJ1-5 TRBV5-1 NA NA TGCGCCAGCAGAGGACAGCCAAATCAGCCCCAGCATTTT CASRGQPNQPQHF